Below are 5 T cell receptor beta chains sequenced from a single sample in a study of cytotoxic CD8 clonotypes in ibrutinib-treated CLL. Assay used: immunoSEQ multiplex PCR; TCRdb lists only in-frame clones, some missing. The table lists a few hundred thousand clones, 67% of them singletons. The sample in question was PBMCs, obtained after 36 months of ibrutinib treatment. The receptors were gathered from a human donor with chronic lymphocytic leukemia.

On this clone: At one end the junction does not follow the germline gene, possibly because of a read error. The V and J genes are TRBV5-6 and TRBJ1-2; D not resolved. The germline V gene has CDR1 SGHDT and CDR2 YYEEEE. The CDR3 extends over 14 amino acids. The CDR3 region has the DNA TGTGCTAGCAGCTTGGTACTGGGGAGCTATGGCTACACCTTC. Translated: CASSLVLGSYGYTF.

This clone was found once. The chain joins TRBV2 to TRBJ2-5; D not certain. CDR3 length equals 12 residues. Trimming pared 7 bases from V and 5 bases from J, leaving 11 bases between. Germline lookup yields CDR1 SNHLY and CDR2 FYNNEI. CDR3 sequence reads: CASKVAGETQYF. CDR3 nucleotides: TGTGCCAGCAAGGTAGCAGGCGAGACCCAGTACTTC.

The J gene is TRBJ2-5, the V gene TRBV9; the D call may be TRBD1 or TRBD2 (5 bases each). Trimming left V 4 bases short and J 4 bases short, with 17 bases between. CDR1 is SGDLS and CDR2 is YYNGEE in the germline V gene. The CDR3 length is 15 residues. This CDR3 reads CASSTQPGPRETQYF. Here the CDR3 DNA reads TGTGCCAGCAGCACCCAACCGGGACCAAGAGAGACCCAGTACTTC.

This chain joins TRBV5-4 and TRBJ2-1, with TRBD2 matching 9 bases. Per germline, CDR1 SGHNT and CDR2 YYREEE (reference sequence). V shed 1 base, J shed 5 bases, and the junction held 10 bases outside the gene matches. The CDR3 length is 17 residues. CDR3 nucleotides: TGTGCCAGCAGCTTGAAAAGCGGCGGGAGGGATGACAATGAGCAGTTCTTC. Protein product: CASSLKSGGRDDNEQFF.

This clone was counted between two and nine times. The chain couples TRBV4-1 to TRBJ2-3; D may be TRBD2 (7 bases). Germline CDR1 is MGHRA and CDR2 is YSYEKL. Trimming removed 3 bases at V and 5 bases at J, with 18 bases between. The CDR3 length is 16 residues. The CDR3 protein is CASSQEERGGGDTQYF. CDR3 nucleotide sequence: TGCGCCAGCAGCCAGGAAGAGAGGGGGGGAGGAGATACGCAGTATTTT.